Presented here are 24 T cell receptor beta chains from one specimen sequenced in a study of T-cell memory formation after mild COVID-19. TCRdb recomputed calls from the 5' RACE reads with MiXCR, one row per CDR3 protein. This sample carries 500,000 to 650,000 distinct CDR3 sequences, less than 25% of them seen once, and the ten largest clones take about 8.2%. Input material: PBMCs or a T cell subset sorted from them (not recorded which). The receptor source for this set is an adult woman who had mild COVID-19 (a few samples of this study predate the infection). Cell type and time point are not known.

The V call is TRBV2, the J call TRBJ2-7; no clear D gene. This CDR3 has 13 amino acids. CDR1 and CDR2 from the germline V gene are SNHLY and FYNNEI. Trimming removed 5 bases from V and 0 bases from J, with 8 bases in between. CDR3 sequence reads: CASSPLLSYEQYF. For the CDR3, the DNA is TGTGCCAGCAGTCCTCTTCTCTCCTACGAGCAGTACTTC.

The V gene is TRBV7-6, the J gene TRBJ1-1; perhaps TRBD1 as D (5 bases). Trimming took 3 bases from V and 5 from J, leaving 13 bases between them. This CDR3 is built from 14 residues. Germline V CDR1 and CDR2: SGHVS, FNYEAQ. CDR3 DNA sequence: TGTGCCAGCAGCTTCGGGGGACGGAGAACTGAAGCTTTCTTT. This codes for CASSFGGRRTEAFF.

The table lists this clonotype with a few counts. The gene calls are TRBV2 and TRBJ2-3; D is unresolved. Germline CDR1 and CDR2: SNHLY and FYNNEI. Deletions cut 4 bases from V and 2 bases from J, with 10 bases between. CDR3 length: 14 residues. CDR3 DNA sequence: TGTGCCAGCAGTGTAGGTCTTCTCACAGATACGCAGTATTTT. The encoded protein is CASSVGLLTDTQYF.

This clonotype was counted only a few times. V is TRBV6-6 and J is TRBJ2-1, with no clear D. Looked up from germline, CDR1 is MNHNY and CDR2 is SVGAGI (reference sequence). The ends were cut back, 0 bases at V and 3 bases at J, with 12 bases in the middle. This CDR3 region has 16 residues. The DNA for the CDR3 is TGTGCCAGCAGTTACTCGATTCAGCTCGGCTACAATGAGCAGTTCTTC. Protein product: CASSYSIQLGYNEQFF.

This clonotype turned up a few times. This chain joins TRBV7-9 and TRBJ2-3; D remains unclear. The germline V gene encodes CDR1 SEHNR and CDR2 FQNEAQ (reference sequence). V shed 2 bases and J shed 8 bases, with 11 bases lying between them. CDR3 length: 13 residues. DNA of the CDR3: TGTGCCAGCAGCTTACTCCCCGAGCTTACGCAGTATTTT. It specifies CASSLLPELTQYF.

This clonotype occurred a few times. The chain is built from TRBV3-1 and TRBJ2-7; 7 bases agree with TRBD2. V shed 6 bases, J shed 6 bases, and the junction held 11 bases outside the gene matches. The CDR3 totals 14 residues. Per germline, CDR1 LGHDT and CDR2 YNNKEL (reference sequence). The CDR3, as DNA: TGTGCCAGCAGAGAGGGACTACTCACCGGCGAGCAGTACTTC. Residues: CASREGLLTGEQYF.

This clonotype was counted a few times. V and J are TRBV9 and TRBJ2-5; D uncertain. In germline, CDR1 is SGDLS, CDR2 YYNGEE. The V gene lost 4 bases and the J gene lost 5 bases, with 15 bases spanning the gap. The CDR3 runs 14 residues. The CDR3 here is CASSPGSSWETQYF. The CDR3 DNA reads as TGTGCCAGCAGCCCCGGGTCTAGTTGGGAGACCCAGTACTTC.

The chain is built from TRBV3-1 and TRBJ2-3; 10 bases are shared with TRBD2. The CDR3 length is 17 residues. J was trimmed by 0 bases and V by 2 bases; bases with no gene match: 5. Germline CDR1 and CDR2: LGHDT and YNNKEL (reference sequence). CDR3 in DNA: TGTGCCAGCAGCCAACCGGTGACTAGCGGGAGCACAGATACGCAGTATTTT. Translation: CASSQPVTSGSTDTQYF.

This clonotype was detected a few times. The chain recombines TRBV6-5 with TRBJ1-5; 8 positions match TRBD1. V was pared by 7 bases and J by 2 bases, with 4 bases of the junction left unmatched. Germline V gene lookup returns CDR1 MNHEY and CDR2 SVGAGI. The CDR3 is 14 residues long. The DNA of the CDR3 is TGTGCCAGCACACCGGGACAGGGCAATCAGCCCCAGCATTTT. The encoded protein is CASTPGQGNQPQHF.

This clonotype was detected a few times. V is TRBV20-1 and J is TRBJ2-7, with D maybe TRBD2 (6 bases). Germline V gene lookup returns CDR1 DFQATT and CDR2 SNEGSKA (reference sequence). V was clipped by 6 bases and J by 1 base, with 16 bases between them. The CDR3 consists of 14 residues. CDR3 in amino acids: CSASWGGESYEQYF. In DNA form, the CDR3 reads TGCAGTGCCTCTTGGGGCGGGGAGTCCTACGAGCAGTACTTC.

The CDR3 here is CASTSSGGAGNEQFF. CDR3 DNA sequence: TGTGCCAGCACCTCGAGCGGGGGGGCTGGGAATGAGCAGTTCTTC. V usage is TRBV28 and J usage is TRBJ2-1; 10 bases align to TRBD2. The V gene end was trimmed by 7 bases and the J gene end by 7 bases; junction bases not matched to a gene: 10. The CDR3 is 15 residues long. Germline values: CDR1 MDHEN, CDR2 SYDVKM.

This clonotype was seen at least ten times. The CDR3 DNA is TGCAGCGCCGGACAGGGGATGAACACTGAAGCTTTCTTT. Protein: CSAGQGMNTEAFF. The chain has TRBV29-1 and TRBJ1-1, with TRBD1 identical over 9 bases. The trim removed 7 bases at V and 0 bases at J, leaving 3 bases unmatched. CDR1 and CDR2 (germline): SQVTM, ANQGSEA. The CDR3 spans 13 residues.

There are a few counts of this clonotype. This chain uses TRBV11-1 with TRBJ1-1; D remains unclear. The CDR3 length is 15 residues. Germline CDR1 and CDR2: SGHAT and FQDESV (reference sequence). Trimming left V 5 bases short and J 8 bases short, with 21 bases between. The CDR3 DNA reads as TGTGCCAGCAGCAGGAGCCGGGCCCTCCGACTGGAAGCTTTCTTT. It codes for CASSRSRALRLEAFF.

The gene calls are TRBV29-1 and TRBJ1-2; tentative D call: TRBD1 (6 bases). CDR3 size: 13 residues. CDR1 and CDR2 from the germline V gene are SQVTM and ANQGSEA. V was pared by 5 bases and J by 4 bases, with 14 bases between. The CDR3 coding sequence is TGCAGCGTTTATCCGACAGGTAGCTATGGCTACACCTTC. Translated, it gives CSVYPTGSYGYTF. The whole variable domain, filled in from reference TRBV29-1 and TRBJ1-2, reads SAVISQKPSRDICQRGTSLTIQCQVDSQVTMMFWYRQQPGQSLTLIATANQGSEATYESGFVIDKFPISRPNLTFSTLTVSNMSPEDSSIYLCSVYPTGSYGYTFGSGTRLTVV.

This clonotype showed up many times. The chain combines TRBV5-1 with TRBJ1-4, with D possibly matching TRBD1 (5 bases). The V end was cut by 2 bases, the J end by 8 bases, with 13 bases between. Germline V gene sequence: CDR1 SGHRS, CDR2 YFSETQ. The CDR3 contains 14 residues. CDR3 protein: CASSLGQGGEKLFF. DNA for the CDR3: TGCGCCAGCAGCTTAGGCCAGGGTGGCGAAAAACTGTTTTTT.

The V call is TRBV5-1, the J call TRBJ2-3; a weak D match, TRBD1 (6 bases). The CDR3 is 13 residues long. Per the germline V gene, CDR1 is SGHRS and CDR2 is YFSETQ. Trimming left V 0 bases short and J 5 bases short, with 7 bases between. CDR3 protein: CASSLGTEDTQYF. DNA of the CDR3: TGCGCCAGCAGCTTGGGGACAGAAGATACGCAGTATTTT.

This sequence joins TRBV29-1 and TRBJ2-1; 8 bases fit TRBD1. Germline V gene data show CDR1 as SQVTM and CDR2 as ANQGSEA. V lost 7 bases and J lost 6; bases outside the gene matches: 5. The CDR3 sequence is 12 residues long. CDR3 bases: TGCAGCGATAGGACAGGGCGCAATGAGCAGTTCTTC. This sequence encodes CSDRTGRNEQFF.

This clonotype has at least ten counts. V and J are TRBV27 and TRBJ2-6; D remains unclear. The CDR3 loop spans 14 amino acids. Trimming left V 4 bases short and J 2 bases short, with 6 bases between. From germline, CDR1 is MNHEY and CDR2 SMNVEV (reference sequence). CDR3 residues: CASSSPAGANVLTF. The CDR3 region has the DNA TGTGCCAGCAGTTCCCCGGCTGGGGCCAACGTCCTGACTTTC.

This clonotype was detected many times. The V gene is TRBV4-2, the J gene TRBJ1-5, with 9 bases that match TRBD1. Germline V gives CDR1 LGHNA, CDR2 YNFKEQ. The junction had 11 bases not matched to a gene; V was cut back by 3 bases and J by 2 bases. This CDR3 is 18 amino acids long. The DNA of the CDR3 is TGTGCCAGCAGCCATTCCCCTCTAGGGGACAGGGGCAATCAGCCCCAGCATTTT. Amino acids: CASSHSPLGDRGNQPQHF.

The rearrangement uses TRBV6-5 and TRBJ2-7; D perhaps matches TRBD2 (6 bases). This CDR3 comprises 19 residues. V was shortened by 0 bases and J by 0 bases, with 21 bases between the two germline ends. CDR1 MNHEY and CDR2 SVGAGI come from the germline V gene. The CDR3 bases are TGTGCCAGCAGTTACTCGAGTAGTTTGGAGGGGTACCCCTCCTACGAGCAGTACTTC. The encoded protein is CASSYSSSLEGYPSYEQYF.

The chain carries TRBV15 and TRBJ2-1, with 9 bases aligning to TRBD2. V was pared by 2 bases and J by 7 bases, with 15 bases of the junction left unmatched. Germline V gene data show CDR1 as LNHNV and CDR2 as YYDKDF (reference sequence). The CDR3 length is 18 residues. CDR3: CATSRSPLGGRARNEQFF. The CDR3 DNA sequence: TGTGCCACCAGCAGATCCCCCCTCGGCGGGAGGGCCAGAAATGAGCAGTTCTTC.

This clonotype was seen only a few times. The chain links TRBV9 to TRBJ2-5; D perhaps matches TRBD1 (5 bases). The CDR3 loop spans 17 amino acids. The germline V and J ends were trimmed by 0 bases and 5 bases, with 20 bases remaining between them. Germline CDR1 is SGDLS and CDR2 is YYNGEE. CDR3 loop: CASSVGKGRGHGETQYF. The CDR3, as DNA: TGTGCCAGCAGCGTAGGAAAGGGTCGAGGACATGGGGAGACCCAGTACTTC.

This clonotype was observed a few times. This sequence joins TRBV7-9 and TRBJ1-2; tentatively, D is TRBD1 (5 bases). Germline V lookup: CDR1 SEHNR, CDR2 FQNEAQ (reference sequence). The V and J ends lost 6 bases and 6 bases respectively, with 17 bases between them. The CDR3 covers 14 residues. The CDR3 loop is CASRSAAGKDGYTF. CDR3 bases: TGTGCCAGCAGGTCAGCGGCAGGGAAGGATGGCTACACCTTC.

The chain has TRBV4-1 and TRBJ1-2; a possible D gene is TRBD1 (6 bases). The CDR3 loop spans 14 amino acids. Trimming took off 1 base at V and 6 bases at J, with 12 bases between the two ends. Germline V gene data show CDR1 as MGHRA and CDR2 as YSYEKL. This CDR3 is CASSQVKAGDGYTF. The CDR3, as DNA: TGCGCCAGCAGCCAAGTTAAGGCAGGGGATGGCTACACCTTC.